This is a list of T cell receptor beta chains from one sample in a study of T cells generated in artificial thymic organoids. Which antigens these TCRs recognize remains unknown. TCRdb re-analysed the 5' RACE reads in MiXCR, keeping a single row per CDR3 protein. The sample lists 5,400 or so distinct CDR3 sequences, 20% to 30% occurring once. Sequenced input: naive CD8+ T cells grown in artificial thymic organoids from cord blood stem and progenitor cells. The receptors shown here come from a human donor who gave cord blood stem cells for thymic organoid culture, a cardiac surgery patient who gave postnatal thymus, or a blood donor (not recorded which). The CDR3 runs from the conserved cysteine through the conserved F or W. A D gene is named only where the DNA matches it firmly. Only part of the rows carry a size: once, few, many, or a class if the clone is expanded.

v_call: TRBV2; d_call: TRBD1; clone_size: few; j_call: TRBJ1-2; cdr3_nt: TGTGCCAGCAGCAAGGGACAGGGCTGCTATGGCTACACCTTC; cdr3_aa: CASSKGQGCYGYTF
v_call: TRBV12-3/TRBV12-4; d_call: .; clone_size: medium-sized; j_call: TRBJ1-5; cdr3_nt: TGTGCCAGCAGTCCCCGAAGGGGCAGGAATCAGCCCCAGCATTTT; cdr3_aa: CASSPRRGRNQPQHF
v_call: TRBV10-3; d_call: .; clone_size: .; j_call: TRBJ2-7; cdr3_nt: TGTGCCATCAGTGAGTCGAGCTGGGGGTCCTACGAGCAATGCTTC; cdr3_aa: CAISESSWGSYEQCF
v_call: TRBV4-3; d_call: TRBD1; clone_size: .; j_call: TRBJ2-5; cdr3_nt: TGCGCCAGCAGCCTCTGGAGGGACAGGGGGCAAGAGACCCAGTACTTC; cdr3_aa: CASSLWRDRGQETQYF
v_call: TRBV28; d_call: TRBD1; clone_size: medium-sized; j_call: TRBJ2-7; cdr3_nt: TGTGCCAGCAGTTTAAGACAGGGGACCTACGAGCAGTACTTC; cdr3_aa: CASSLRQGTYEQYF
v_call: TRBV4-2; d_call: .; clone_size: many; j_call: TRBJ2-1; cdr3_nt: TGTGCCAGCAGCGCCAGGGTCCATGAGCAGTTCTTC; cdr3_aa: CASSARVHEQFF
v_call: TRBV28; d_call: .; clone_size: medium-sized; j_call: TRBJ1-4; cdr3_nt: TGTGCCAGCAGTTTATGCAAGGAGGGGCTGTTTTTT; cdr3_aa: CASSLCKEGLFF
v_call: TRBV4-3; d_call: TRBD1; clone_size: medium-sized; j_call: TRBJ2-7; cdr3_nt: TGCGCCAGCAGCCAAGATCCCGGGACAGGGGCCTACGAGCAGTACTTC; cdr3_aa: CASSQDPGTGAYEQYF
v_call: TRBV4-3; d_call: .; clone_size: medium-sized; j_call: TRBJ2-7; cdr3_nt: TGCGCCAGCAGCCAAGATCGTGAGGGGAGCTCCTACGAGCAGTACTTC; cdr3_aa: CASSQDREGSSYEQYF
v_call: TRBV7-2; d_call: .; clone_size: medium-sized; j_call: TRBJ2-3; cdr3_nt: TGTGCCAGCAGCTTTGGGTTGACAGATACGCAGTATTTT; cdr3_aa: CASSFGLTDTQYF
v_call: TRBV18; d_call: .; clone_size: medium-sized; j_call: TRBJ1-5; cdr3_nt: TGTGCCAGCTCAGTTACATCGTGCAATCAGCCCCAGCATTTT; cdr3_aa: CASSVTSCNQPQHF
v_call: TRBV9; d_call: .; clone_size: .; j_call: TRBJ1-6; cdr3_nt: TGTGCCAGCAGCTCCCCGGGGCAGCCGACAGGATCACCCCTCCACTTT; cdr3_aa: CASSSPGQPTGSPLHF
v_call: TRBV27; d_call: TRBD1; clone_size: medium-sized; j_call: TRBJ1-2; cdr3_nt: TGTGCCAGCAGTTTCCGCAGGGGGCGCCCCCGGGATGGCTACACCTTC; cdr3_aa: CASSFRRGRPRDGYTF
v_call: TRBV4-2; d_call: TRBD1; clone_size: once; j_call: TRBJ1-2; cdr3_nt: TGTGCCAGCAACCAATTCCGGACAGGGCAAGGCTACACCTTC; cdr3_aa: CASNQFRTGQGYTF
v_call: TRBV4-1; d_call: .; clone_size: .; j_call: TRBJ2-7; cdr3_nt: TGCGCCAGCAGCCAAGACGACGACTCCTACGAGCAGTACTTC; cdr3_aa: CASSQDDDSYEQYF
v_call: TRBV9; d_call: TRBD1; clone_size: medium-sized; j_call: TRBJ2-7; cdr3_nt: TGTGCCAGCAGCGAGGGACAGCGCTCCTACGAGCAGTACTTC; cdr3_aa: CASSEGQRSYEQYF
v_call: TRBV5-1; d_call: .; clone_size: medium-sized; j_call: TRBJ2-7; cdr3_nt: TGCGCCAGCAGCTTGGTTCCAGGGGGGACCTACGAGCAGTACTTC; cdr3_aa: CASSLVPGGTYEQYF
v_call: TRBV11-3; d_call: .; clone_size: once; j_call: TRBJ2-2; cdr3_nt: TGTGCCAGCAGCTTAGTGGGGTACACCGGGGAGCTGTTTTTT; cdr3_aa: CASSLVGYTGELFF
v_call: TRBV4-3; d_call: TRBD2; clone_size: few; j_call: TRBJ2-2; cdr3_nt: TGCGCCAGCAGCCAAGTCCGACTAGCGGGAAACGGGGAGCTGTTTTTT; cdr3_aa: CASSQVRLAGNGELFF
v_call: TRBV12-3/TRBV12-4; d_call: .; clone_size: medium-sized; j_call: TRBJ2-6; cdr3_nt: TGTGCCAGCAGTTTCGTTAGGAGGTCTGGGGCCAACGTCCTGACTTTC; cdr3_aa: CASSFVRRSGANVLTF
v_call: TRBV16; d_call: .; clone_size: medium-sized; j_call: TRBJ2-1; cdr3_nt: TGTGCCAGCAGCCAGAGGGGGAGCTCCTACAATGAGCAGTTCTTC; cdr3_aa: CASSQRGSSYNEQFF
v_call: TRBV7-4; d_call: TRBD1; clone_size: medium-sized; j_call: TRBJ1-1; cdr3_nt: TGTGCCAGCAGCTCTAAGACGACAGGGGAAGTGAACACTGAAGCTTTCTTT; cdr3_aa: CASSSKTTGEVNTEAFF
v_call: TRBV10-3; d_call: TRBD1; clone_size: medium-sized; j_call: TRBJ2-7; cdr3_nt: TGTGCCATCAGTGAGTCGGGACAGCCTTACGAGCAGTACTTC; cdr3_aa: CAISESGQPYEQYF
v_call: TRBV11-2; d_call: .; clone_size: .; j_call: TRBJ2-5; cdr3_nt: TGTGCCAGCAGCTTAGATCGGTACCAAGAGACCCAGTACTTC; cdr3_aa: CASSLDRYQETQYF
v_call: TRBV4-2; d_call: .; clone_size: medium-sized; j_call: TRBJ2-5; cdr3_nt: TGTGCCAGCAGCCCCCAGGGCGCGGGAGAGACCCAGTACTTC; cdr3_aa: CASSPQGAGETQYF
v_call: TRBV12-3/TRBV12-4; d_call: TRBD2; clone_size: many; j_call: TRBJ2-7; cdr3_nt: TGTGCCAGCAGCTTTAGCGGGAGGTACGAGCAGTACTTC; cdr3_aa: CASSFSGRYEQYF
v_call: TRBV6-5; d_call: .; clone_size: medium-sized; j_call: TRBJ1-1; cdr3_nt: TGTGCCAGCAGTTACTCTCAGGGGATGAACACTGAAGCTTTCTTT; cdr3_aa: CASSYSQGMNTEAFF
v_call: TRBV6-5; d_call: .; clone_size: medium-sized; j_call: TRBJ2-1; cdr3_nt: TGTGCCAGCAGTTACTCGAAAGAAAATGAGCAGTTCTTC; cdr3_aa: CASSYSKENEQFF
v_call: TRBV4-3; d_call: .; clone_size: many; j_call: TRBJ2-1; cdr3_nt: TGCGCCAGCAGCCAAGTCACAACAGGGGCACCGGGACTCCGCTCCTACAATGAGCAGTTCTTC; cdr3_aa: CASSQVTTGAPGLRSYNEQFF
v_call: TRBV10-3; d_call: TRBD1; clone_size: medium-sized; j_call: TRBJ2-6; cdr3_nt: TGTGCCATCAGTGAGCGGACAGGGAGCTCTGGGGCCAACGTCCTGACTTTC; cdr3_aa: CAISERTGSSGANVLTF
v_call: TRBV18; d_call: .; clone_size: medium-sized; j_call: TRBJ1-5; cdr3_nt: TGTGCCAGCTCACCAATGGGGCGAGACAATCAGCCCCAGCATTTT; cdr3_aa: CASSPMGRDNQPQHF
v_call: TRBV10-3; d_call: .; clone_size: medium-sized; j_call: TRBJ1-2; cdr3_nt: TGTGCCATCAGTCAGGGCTTGCGGCATGGCTACACCTTC; cdr3_aa: CAISQGLRHGYTF
v_call: TRBV4-3; d_call: TRBD1; clone_size: .; j_call: TRBJ2-1; cdr3_nt: TGCGCCAGCAGCCAAGGACAGGGGCACAATGAGCAGTTCTTC; cdr3_aa: CASSQGQGHNEQFF
v_call: TRBV28; d_call: .; clone_size: medium-sized; j_call: TRBJ2-7; cdr3_nt: TGTGCCAGCAGGGTAAGGGGACCGCCCTACGAGCAGTACTTC; cdr3_aa: CASRVRGPPYEQYF
v_call: TRBV7-7; d_call: .; clone_size: .; j_call: TRBJ2-7; cdr3_nt: TGTGCTAGCAGCCAAGCCGGGGGAAACGAGCAGTACTTC; cdr3_aa: CASSQAGGNEQYF
v_call: TRBV5-6; d_call: .; clone_size: medium-sized; j_call: TRBJ2-1; cdr3_nt: TGTGCCAGCAGTACAGGATGCTCCTACAATGAGCAGTTCTTC; cdr3_aa: CASSTGCSYNEQFF
v_call: TRBV12-3/TRBV12-4; d_call: .; clone_size: .; j_call: TRBJ1-5; cdr3_nt: TGTGCCAGCAGTTTAAGAGGGTGCAATCAGCCCCAGCATTTT; cdr3_aa: CASSLRGCNQPQHF
v_call: TRBV6-2/TRBV6-3; d_call: .; clone_size: many; j_call: TRBJ2-4; cdr3_nt: TGTGCCAGCAGTTACATAGGGAACATTCAGTACTTC; cdr3_aa: CASSYIGNIQYF
v_call: TRBV11-2; d_call: .; clone_size: .; j_call: TRBJ1-1; cdr3_nt: TGTGCCAGCAGCTTCACAGGGTCGAACACTGAAGCTTTCTTT; cdr3_aa: CASSFTGSNTEAFF
v_call: TRBV21-1; d_call: .; clone_size: medium-sized; j_call: TRBJ2-7; cdr3_nt: TGTGCCAGCAGCAAGGGCAGTTCCTACGAGCAGTACTTC; cdr3_aa: CASSKGSSYEQYF
v_call: TRBV9; d_call: .; clone_size: .; j_call: TRBJ1-6; cdr3_nt: TGTGCCGGCAGCTTCCGGGACTGTAATTCGCCCCTCCACTTT; cdr3_aa: CAGSFRDCNSPLHF
v_call: TRBV6-1; d_call: TRBD1; clone_size: .; j_call: TRBJ1-5; cdr3_nt: TGTGCCGGCATACACAGGGGAAAACAGCCCCAGCATTTT; cdr3_aa: CAGIHRGKQPQHF
v_call: TRBV3-1; d_call: TRBD1; clone_size: medium-sized; j_call: TRBJ1-6; cdr3_nt: TGTGCCAGCAGCGGGACAGGTCCACCCCTCCACTTT; cdr3_aa: CASSGTGPPLHF
v_call: TRBV4-1; d_call: TRBD2; clone_size: few; j_call: TRBJ2-5; cdr3_nt: TGCGCCAGCAGCAGACTAGCGGGCCAAGAGACCCAGTACTTC; cdr3_aa: CASSRLAGQETQYF
v_call: TRBV27; d_call: TRBD2; clone_size: medium-sized; j_call: TRBJ2-2; cdr3_nt: TGTGCCAGCAACCCTCTCGGCGCGGGAGGGCCAAACGGGGAGCTGTTTTTT; cdr3_aa: CASNPLGAGGPNGELFF
v_call: TRBV20-1; d_call: .; clone_size: medium-sized; j_call: TRBJ1-5; cdr3_nt: TGCAGTACCAGGGAGATAGCAATCAGCCCCCAGCATTTT; cdr3_aa: CSTREIAISPQHF
v_call: TRBV6-1; d_call: .; clone_size: medium-sized; j_call: TRBJ2-1; cdr3_nt: TGTGCCAGCAGTGGATGCCGGGACGTCGTGTTCTTC; cdr3_aa: CASSGCRDVVFF
v_call: TRBV6-5; d_call: .; clone_size: medium-sized; j_call: TRBJ1-2; cdr3_nt: TGTGCCAGCAGTACCCGTCGAAGGGGAGGCTACACCTTC; cdr3_aa: CASSTRRRGGYTF
v_call: TRBV7-7; d_call: TRBD1; clone_size: .; j_call: TRBJ2-7; cdr3_nt: TGTGCCAACTCCGGGACAGGCTATGTAAAGAGCTCCTACGTGCAGTACTTC; cdr3_aa: CANSGTGYVKSSYVQYF
v_call: TRBV3-1; d_call: TRBD2; clone_size: .; j_call: TRBJ2-7; cdr3_nt: TGTGCCAGCAGCCAAGTCCCTAGCGGGGTCTACGAGCAGTACTTC; cdr3_aa: CASSQVPSGVYEQYF
v_call: TRBV20-1; d_call: .; clone_size: .; j_call: TRBJ1-6; cdr3_nt: TGCAGTGCCAGCAGTTGGGTCCGGGGATCACCCCTCCACTTT; cdr3_aa: CSASSWVRGSPLHF
v_call: TRBV7-2; d_call: .; clone_size: medium-sized; j_call: TRBJ1-2; cdr3_nt: TGTGCCAGCAGCTTAGTAGAGTGGAACTATGGCTACACCTTC; cdr3_aa: CASSLVEWNYGYTF
v_call: TRBV12-3/TRBV12-4; d_call: .; clone_size: medium-sized; j_call: TRBJ2-2; cdr3_nt: TGTGCCAGCAGCCCCTCCGGGGAGCTGTTTTTT; cdr3_aa: CASSPSGELFF
v_call: TRBV7-2; d_call: .; clone_size: medium-sized; j_call: TRBJ1-6; cdr3_nt: TGTGCCAGCAGCTTAACCCCCTCTAATTCACCCCTCCACTTT; cdr3_aa: CASSLTPSNSPLHF
v_call: TRBV3-1; d_call: .; clone_size: .; j_call: TRBJ1-2; cdr3_nt: TGTGCCAGCAGCCAAGATAGTGGGATGTATGGCTACACCTTC; cdr3_aa: CASSQDSGMYGYTF
v_call: TRBV5-1; d_call: .; clone_size: medium-sized; j_call: TRBJ2-7; cdr3_nt: TGCGCCAGCGGCCCCAGTGGCTCCTACGAGCAGTACTTC; cdr3_aa: CASGPSGSYEQYF
v_call: TRBV4-1; d_call: TRBD1; clone_size: medium-sized; j_call: TRBJ1-1; cdr3_nt: TGCGCCAGCAGCCACACAGGGGGGAAGACTGAAGCTTTCTTT; cdr3_aa: CASSHTGGKTEAFF
v_call: TRBV4-2; d_call: .; clone_size: .; j_call: TRBJ2-2; cdr3_nt: TGTGCCAGCAGCCCGTCCCGTAAGCGGGCGAACACCGGGGAGCTGTTTTTT; cdr3_aa: CASSPSRKRANTGELFF
v_call: TRBV18; d_call: TRBD2; clone_size: medium-sized; j_call: TRBJ2-3; cdr3_nt: TGTGCCAGCTCACCTCTAAGCGGGAGGGAAGCAGATACGCAGTATTTT; cdr3_aa: CASSPLSGREADTQYF